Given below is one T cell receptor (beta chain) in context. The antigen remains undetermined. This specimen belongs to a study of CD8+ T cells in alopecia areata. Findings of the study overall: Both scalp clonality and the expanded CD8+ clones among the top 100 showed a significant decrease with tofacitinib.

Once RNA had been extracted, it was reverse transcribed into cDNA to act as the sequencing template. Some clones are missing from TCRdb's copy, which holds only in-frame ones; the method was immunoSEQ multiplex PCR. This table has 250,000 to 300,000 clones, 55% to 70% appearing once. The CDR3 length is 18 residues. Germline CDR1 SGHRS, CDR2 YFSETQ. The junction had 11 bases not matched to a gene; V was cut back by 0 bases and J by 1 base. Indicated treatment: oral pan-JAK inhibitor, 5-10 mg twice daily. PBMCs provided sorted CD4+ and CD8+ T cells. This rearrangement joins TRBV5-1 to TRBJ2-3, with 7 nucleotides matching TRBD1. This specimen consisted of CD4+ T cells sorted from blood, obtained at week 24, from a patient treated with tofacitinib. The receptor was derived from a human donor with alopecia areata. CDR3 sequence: CASSLEGGQIGGTDTQYF. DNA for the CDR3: TGCGCCAGCAGCTTGGAAGGGGGCCAAATCGGGGGCACAGATACGCAGTATTTT.